These 2 T cell receptor beta chains share one sample of origin, sequenced in a study of T cell responses to AZD1222 COVID-19 vaccine. Measured with immunoSEQ multiplex PCR; TCRdb has only the in-frame clones, and not every one. The repertoire includes about 140,000 clones, 89% of them detected once, and over 2.5% sits in the top ten. The sequences come from peripheral blood, collected on day 0 of AZD1222 vaccination. All receptors come from an adult in good health.

The rearrangement links TRBV11-2 to TRBJ2-7; D not certain. The CDR3 runs 15 residues. V was pared by 2 bases and J by 2 bases, with 13 bases between. Germline V CDR1 and CDR2: SGHAT, FQNNGV. CDR3 loop: CASSLLYDGPYEQYF. The CDR3, as DNA: TGTGCCAGCAGCTTATTATACGACGGACCCTACGAGCAGTACTTC.

V usage is TRBV7-9 and J usage is TRBJ2-1; TRBD2 is a possible D gene (6 bases). CDR1 and CDR2 (germline): SEHNR, FQNEAQ (reference sequence). The V gene lost 5 bases and the J gene lost 6 bases, with 23 bases spanning the gap. The CDR3 sequence is 17 residues long. In nucleotides, the CDR3 is TGTGCCAGCAGCCAAGGAGTAGGGGACTTTGTTAGCAATGAGCAGTTCTTC. This sequence encodes CASSQGVGDFVSNEQFF. The variable domain in full, completed from reference TRBV7-9 and TRBJ2-1, reads DTGVSQNPRHKITKRGQNVTFRCDPISEHNRLYWYRQTLGQGPEFLTYFQNEAQLEKSRLLSDRFSAERPKGSFSTLEIQRTEQGDSAMYLCASSQGVGDFVSNEQFFGPGTRLTVL.